These 30 T cell receptor beta chains originate from one sample sequenced in a study of cytomegalovirus exposure and HLA in healthy donors. Primers: 60 Vbeta forward and 13 Jbeta reverse. Sequencing was performed with immunoSEQ multiplex PCR; in TCRdb, only in-frame clones are kept and a portion is missing. The table has about 130,000 clones, about 78% seen once. Input material: PBMCs. These receptors all stem from a man between 50 and 59 years old in good health and CMV-seronegative.

The sample holds one count of this clone. This chain joins TRBV9 and TRBJ2-7; 10 nucleotides match TRBD1. The CDR3 is made up of 15 amino acids. Germline V gives CDR1 SGDLS, CDR2 YYNGEE. V was pared by 0 bases and J by 1 base, with 1 base of the junction left unmatched. Here the CDR3 DNA reads TGTGCCAGCAGCGTAGGGGGACAGGGGTCCTACGAGCAGTACTTC. Encoded protein: CASSVGGQGSYEQYF.

J is TRBJ1-4 and V is TRBV9; unclear D gene. The V end was cut by 0 bases, the J end by 4 bases, with 10 bases between. Germline CDR1 reads SGDLS; CDR2 reads YYNGEE. This CDR3 contains 15 residues. The CDR3 here is CASSVGVGGNEKLFF. In DNA form, the CDR3 reads TGTGCCAGCAGCGTAGGGGTAGGCGGTAATGAAAAACTGTTTTTT.

This clone turned up a few times. This chain links TRBV4-3 with TRBJ2-2; 8 bases match TRBD2. CDR1 LGHNA and CDR2 YSLEER come from the germline V gene. J lost 2 bases, V lost 0 bases, and 8 bases had no gene match. CDR3 length: 18 residues. The DNA of the CDR3 is TGCGCCAGCAGCCAAGAGTGGGGGCTAGCGGGCAACACCGGGGAGCTGTTTTTT. This codes for CASSQEWGLAGNTGELFF.

The chain combines TRBV29-1 with TRBJ1-1, with D tentatively TRBD1 (6 bases). Trimming shortened V by 4 bases and J by 0 bases, and 9 bases separated the two germline ends. Germline CDR1 and CDR2: SQVTM and ANQGSEA. The CDR3 sequence is 13 residues long. The chain's CDR3 is CSVATGLNTEAFF. CDR3 bases: TGCAGCGTTGCCACAGGGTTGAACACTGAAGCTTTCTTT.

The chain has TRBV2 and TRBJ1-5, with D possibly being TRBD1 (6 bases). V was clipped by 3 bases and J by 3 bases, with 15 bases between them. The CDR3 loop spans 16 amino acids. CDR1 and CDR2 from the germline V gene are SNHLY and FYNNEI. The DNA of the CDR3 is TGTGCCAGCAGTGATTATTGGACAGATAACAATCAGCCCCAGCATTTT. Its translation: CASSDYWTDNNQPQHF.

This clone was found a few times. This chain connects TRBV5-1 to TRBJ1-2, with 10 bases fitting TRBD1. J was trimmed by 3 bases and V by 4 bases; bases with no gene match: 3. The CDR3 covers 14 residues. The germline V gene has CDR1 SGHRS and CDR2 YFSETQ. CDR3 DNA sequence: TGCGCCAGCAGCCCGGACAGGGGGGACTATGGCTACACCTTC. Translated, it gives CASSPDRGDYGYTF.

The chain combines TRBV13 with TRBJ2-5, with 9 bases matching TRBD1. The J call is in doubt because the DNA end fits TRBJ2-7 better. Germline V lookup: CDR1 PRHDT, CDR2 FYEKMQ (reference sequence). The CDR3 has 15 residues. The CDR3 is CASSLGGQGSYEQYF. The CDR3 DNA reads as TGTGCCAGCAGCTTAGGCGGACAGGGGTCCTACGAGCAGTACTTC.

J is TRBJ2-7 and V is TRBV9, with 9 bases fitting TRBD1. J was trimmed by 3 bases and V by 4 bases; bases with no gene match: 8. The CDR3 is 15 amino acids. CDR1 SGDLS and CDR2 YYNGEE come from the germline V gene. CDR3 sequence: CASSPGLGQGYEQYF. In DNA, the CDR3 is TGTGCCAGCAGCCCAGGGCTGGGACAGGGCTACGAGCAGTACTTC.

The chain joins TRBV9 to TRBJ2-2; 9 bases agree with TRBD1. Germline loops: CDR1 SGDLS, CDR2 YYNGEE. The J segment lost 5 bases and the V segment lost 1 base, leaving 3 bases of the junction unmatched. The CDR3 spans 15 residues. CDR3 loop: CASSVMGQGTGELFF. CDR3 sequence (DNA): TGTGCCAGCAGCGTAATGGGACAGGGTACCGGGGAGCTGTTTTTT.

V gene TRBV28 combines with J gene TRBJ2-3; 12 nucleotides line up with TRBD2. Germline V gives CDR1 MDHEN, CDR2 SYDVKM. The CDR3 totals 17 residues. Trimming took 6 bases from V and 2 from J; bases not matched to a gene: 9. The CDR3 loop reads CASSSLTSGSTTDTQYF. The CDR3 bases are TGTGCCAGCAGCTCCCTGACTAGCGGGAGTACCACAGATACGCAGTATTTT.

CDR3: CASSPTGGTNEKLFF. DNA for the CDR3: TGTGCCAGCAGTCCCACGGGAGGAACTAATGAAAAACTGTTTTTT. This sequence joins TRBV28 and TRBJ1-4; D gene unclear. CDR3 length: 15 amino acids. The germline V and J ends were trimmed by 5 bases and 1 base, with 11 bases remaining between them. Looked up from germline, CDR1 is MDHEN and CDR2 is SYDVKM. The full variable domain, its missing parts supplied by reference TRBV28 and TRBJ1-4, is DVKVTQSSRYLVKRTGEKVFLECVQDMDHENMFWYRQDPGLGLRLIYFSYDVKMKEKGDIPEGYSVSREKKERFSLILESASTNQTSMYLCASSPTGGTNEKLFFGSGTQLSVL.

The chain employs TRBV5-6 and TRBJ2-1; 8 bases line up with TRBD1. CDR3 length: 14 residues. CDR1 and CDR2 from the germline V gene are SGHDT and YYEEEE. V lost 5 bases to trimming and J lost 7 bases; unmatched junction nucleotides: 8. The CDR3 loop is CASSHEWTGNEQFF. In DNA form, the CDR3 reads TGTGCCAGCAGTCACGAATGGACAGGGAATGAGCAGTTCTTC. Filled out from reference TRBV5-6 and TRBJ2-1, the complete variable domain reads DAGVTQSPTHLIKTRGQQVTLRCSPKSGHDTVSWYQQALGQGPQFIFQYYEEEERQRGNFPDRFSGHQFPNYSSELNVNALLLGDSALYLCASSHEWTGNEQFFGPGTRLTVL.

The chain links TRBV19 to TRBJ1-5; no definite D call. The CDR3 contains 17 residues. V lost 5 bases to trimming and J lost 0 bases, with 17 bases between them. Looked up from germline, CDR1 is LNHDA and CDR2 is SQIVND (reference sequence). CDR3 nucleotides: TGTGCCAGTAGTCCACTGGGCGCGAGGGCTAGCAATCAGCCCCAGCATTTT. Translated, it gives CASSPLGARASNQPQHF.

The chain has TRBV28 and TRBJ1-5; no reliable D call. Trimming removed 3 bases from V and 4 bases from J, with 10 bases in between. This CDR3 is 14 amino acids long. Per the germline V gene, CDR1 is MDHEN and CDR2 is SYDVKM. The chain's CDR3 is CASSFLVSNQPQHF. The CDR3 DNA reads as TGTGCCAGCAGTTTTCTCGTCTCGAATCAGCCCCAGCATTTT. The full variable domain, in which reference TRBV28 and TRBJ1-5 provide the parts outside the CDR3, is DVKVTQSSRYLVKRTGEKVFLECVQDMDHENMFWYRQDPGLGLRLIYFSYDVKMKEKGDIPEGYSVSREKKERFSLILESASTNQTSMYLCASSFLVSNQPQHFGDGTRLSIL.

The chain carries TRBV5-1 and TRBJ2-5; a weak D match, TRBD2 (6 bases). CDR3 length: 15 residues. The V gene's germline CDR1 is SGHRS and CDR2 YFSETQ. Trimming removed 0 bases at V and 3 bases at J, with 12 bases between. As DNA, the CDR3 is TGCGCCAGCAGCTTGGTGGGGCGGGATGAAGAGACCCAGTACTTC. Residues: CASSLVGRDEETQYF.

The rearrangement joins TRBV27 to TRBJ2-3, with 7 bases identical to TRBD2. CDR1 is MNHEY and CDR2 is SMNVEV in the germline V gene (reference sequence). V was pared by 8 bases and J by 4 bases, with 15 bases of the junction left unmatched. The CDR3 is made up of 16 amino acids. Here the CDR3 DNA reads TGTGCCAGCTCTCTTTCGGGCGGGAGCATTGCAGATACGCAGTATTTT. This translates into CASSLSGGSIADTQYF.

The rearrangement joins TRBV11-2 to TRBJ2-7, with 10 positions matching TRBD1. Trimming at V came to 2 bases and at J to 4 bases, leaving 5 bases not matched to a gene. CDR1 and CDR2 from the germline V gene are SGHAT and FQNNGV. There are 15 residues in the CDR3. In DNA form, the CDR3 reads TGTGCCAGCAGCTTAAGACGGGACAGGGGTTACGAGCAGTACTTC. Amino acids: CASSLRRDRGYEQYF.

The rearrangement links TRBV30 to TRBJ1-2, with no clear D. Germline V gene data show CDR1 as GTSNPN and CDR2 as SVGIG (reference sequence). The CDR3 spans 14 residues. Trimming shortened V by 0 bases and J by 3 bases, and 11 bases separated the two germline ends. CDR3 amino acids: CAWSVGGGHYGYTF. In DNA, the CDR3 is TGTGCCTGGAGTGTAGGCGGAGGGCACTATGGCTACACCTTC.

This chain joins TRBV28 and TRBJ1-2; perhaps TRBD1 as D (6 bases). The CDR3 has 14 residues. Trimming removed 1 base from V and 4 bases from J, with 10 bases in between. Per germline, CDR1 MDHEN and CDR2 SYDVKM. Written as DNA, the CDR3 is TGTGCCAGCAGTTTATACACAGGGAGCTATGGCTACACCTTC. Translation: CASSLYTGSYGYTF.

This sequence joins TRBV5-1 and TRBJ2-5, with a tentative D call TRBD2 (7 bases). The germline gives CDR1 SGHRS, CDR2 YFSETQ. Trimming left V 2 bases short and J 4 bases short, with 15 bases between. The CDR3 has 15 residues. The CDR3 loop reads CASSFPGRGGETQYF. The CDR3 region has the DNA TGCGCCAGCAGCTTTCCAGGGAGGGGGGGAGAGACCCAGTACTTC.

This chain connects TRBV10-1 to TRBJ2-7; 11 positions match TRBD2. The CDR3 is 16 residues long. Per the germline V gene, CDR1 is WNHNN and CDR2 is SYGVQD (reference sequence). The junction had 8 bases not matched to a gene; V was cut back by 3 bases and J by 4 bases. The CDR3 coding sequence is TGCGCCAGCAGTGAAGGCCCGAGACTAGCGGGGTACGAGCAGTACTTC. It yields the protein CASSEGPRLAGYEQYF.

This clone was counted between two and nine times. The DNA for the CDR3 is TGTGCCAGCAGTGAAACTTATGGCTACACCTTC. It yields the protein CASSETYGYTF. The rearrangement uses TRBV6-1 and TRBJ1-2; D ambiguous. This CDR3 region has 11 residues. Germline assignment: CDR1 MNHNS and CDR2 SASEGT. V was clipped by 2 bases and J by 5 bases, with 3 bases between them.

The CDR3 coding sequence is TGTGCCACCAGCAGAGATGAGGGGGCACGGGCTGGCTACACCTTC. The encoded protein is CATSRDEGARAGYTF. This rearrangement joins TRBV15 to TRBJ1-2; 7 bases are shared with TRBD1. Germline CDR1 LNHNV, CDR2 YYDKDF (reference sequence). With V trimmed by 0 bases and J by 7 bases, 8 bases remained unmatched. The CDR3 runs to 15 residues.

The rearrangement links TRBV28 to TRBJ1-1; D not resolved. The CDR3 runs to 12 residues. In germline, CDR1 is MDHEN, CDR2 SYDVKM. Trimming stripped 4 bases from V and 3 bases from J, with 6 bases between. The CDR3 loop is CASSSGHTEAFF. DNA for the CDR3: TGTGCCAGCAGTTCCGGTCACACTGAAGCTTTCTTT.

The genes are TRBV2 and TRBJ1-1; D might be TRBD1 (5 bases). This CDR3 has 13 amino acids. Germline CDR1 SNHLY, CDR2 FYNNEI. V lost 6 bases to trimming and J lost 0 bases, with 8 bases between them. The CDR3, as DNA: TGTGCCAGCAGAACAGGCTTGAACACTGAAGCTTTCTTT. It specifies CASRTGLNTEAFF.

The chain couples TRBV7-6 to TRBJ2-2; TRBD1 matches 11 bases. There are 15 residues in the CDR3. Germline CDR1 is SGHVS and CDR2 is FNYEAQ. The V and J ends lost 5 bases and 6 bases, in that order; junction bases with no gene match: 5. The CDR3 is CASSLEGQGAGELFF. The CDR3 coding sequence is TGTGCCAGCAGCCTCGAGGGACAGGGGGCCGGGGAGCTGTTTTTT.

V is TRBV28 and J is TRBJ2-7; D unresolved. The CDR3 covers 15 residues. V was pared by 2 bases and J by 0 bases, with 11 bases between. Per the germline V gene, CDR1 is MDHEN and CDR2 is SYDVKM. This CDR3 reads CASSLGAVSSYEQYF. The CDR3 nucleotides read TGTGCCAGCAGTTTAGGAGCAGTGAGCTCCTACGAGCAGTACTTC. The entire variable domain, with the rest obtained from reference TRBV28 and TRBJ2-7, is as follows: DVKVTQSSRYLVKRTGEKVFLECVQDMDHENMFWYRQDPGLGLRLIYFSYDVKMKEKGDIPEGYSVSREKKERFSLILESASTNQTSMYLCASSLGAVSSYEQYFGPGTRLTVT.

This chain joins TRBV9 and TRBJ2-7; TRBD1 aligns across 7 bases. Germline lookup yields CDR1 SGDLS and CDR2 YYNGEE. V shed 4 bases and J 2 bases; nucleotides not matched to a gene: 6. This CDR3 spans 14 amino acids. The CDR3 loop reads CASSTTGQPYEQYF. For the CDR3, the DNA is TGTGCCAGCAGCACGACAGGGCAACCCTACGAGCAGTACTTC. Variable domain in full (rest from reference TRBV9 and TRBJ2-7): DSGVTQTPKHLITATGQRVTLRCSPRSGDLSVYWYQQSLDQGLQFLIQYYNGEERAKGNILERFSAQQFPDLHSELNLSSLELGDSALYFCASSTTGQPYEQYFGPGTRLTVT.

V gene TRBV11-2 combines with J gene TRBJ2-7, with a possible D match to TRBD2 (5 bases). Looked up from germline, CDR1 is SGHAT and CDR2 is FQNNGV. V dropped 4 bases and J dropped 0 bases, with 13 bases sitting between them. This CDR3 spans 15 amino acids. The CDR3 sequence: CASSSKPGISYEQYF. DNA of the CDR3: TGTGCCAGCAGCTCTAAACCGGGGATCTCCTACGAGCAGTACTTC.

The chain has TRBV5-4 and TRBJ2-2, with a possible D match to TRBD2 (6 bases). The V end was cut by 0 bases, the J end by 0 bases, with 9 bases between. Germline V CDR1 and CDR2: SGHNT, YYREEE (reference sequence). CDR3 length: 16 amino acids. This CDR3 is CASSLVGTSNTGELFF. The CDR3 DNA reads TGTGCCAGCAGCTTGGTCGGGACTTCGAACACCGGGGAGCTGTTTTTT.